The present T cell receptor (beta chain) was sequenced within a study of T cell clonotyping in hematopoietic cell transplantation. TCRdb's table, derived via immunoSEQ multiplex PCR, lists solely in-frame clones and lacks some. The table lists more than 7,500 clones, about four fifths of them singletons. J was trimmed by 5 bases and V by 4 bases; bases with no gene match: 8. The V gene's germline CDR1 is SGHRS and CDR2 YFSETQ. This CDR3 contains 14 residues. The chain links TRBV5-1 to TRBJ1-1; TRBD1 matches at 7 bases. Here the sequenced sample was peripheral blood mononuclear cells, taken 180 days after allogeneic stem cell transplant. The clonotype originates from a female patient aged 50 to 60 who had an allogeneic stem cell transplant from an unrelated donor, so the T cells may come from the graft donor. Some clones in this sample may be carry-over from other donors' samples. CDR3: CASSLQGGWTEAFF. In DNA form, the CDR3 reads TGCGCCAGCAGCCTCCAGGGGGGATGGACTGAAGCTTTCTTT.